Below are 5 T cell receptor beta chains sequenced from a single sample in a study of PD-1 blockade in mismatch repair-deficient tumors. Sequenced by immunoSEQ multiplex PCR; TCRdb stores in-frame clones only, minus some. There are some 120,000 clones in the sample; 65% to 80% occur only once, and 4.5% to 5.5% lies in the top ten. Here the sequenced sample was peripheral blood, taken roughly 60 weeks after starting pembrolizumab. These receptors originate from an adult with mismatch repair-deficient cancer.

J is TRBJ2-7 and V is TRBV13; 15 nucleotides align to TRBD2. In germline, CDR1 is PRHDT, CDR2 FYEKMQ (reference sequence). CDR3 length: 17 residues. Trimming at V came to 1 base and at J to 3 bases, leaving 4 bases not matched to a gene. CDR3 sequence reads: CASSLARTSGRGYEQYF. DNA of the CDR3: TGTGCCAGCAGCTTAGCCCGGACTAGCGGGAGGGGCTACGAGCAGTACTTC.

Many counts were recorded for this clone. The rearrangement links TRBV28 to TRBJ1-1; no clear D. The CDR3 covers 16 residues. The V end was cut by 2 bases, the J end by 0 bases, with 13 bases between. The germline CDR1 and CDR2 sequences are MDHEN and SYDVKM. In DNA, the CDR3 is TGTGCCAGCAGTTTAACCCTCCGGAACCTGAACACTGAAGCTTTCTTT. It codes for CASSLTLRNLNTEAFF.

This clone has a single count. This chain links TRBV6-5 with TRBJ1-3; 8 nucleotides match TRBD1. This CDR3 is built from 15 residues. In germline, CDR1 is MNHEY, CDR2 SVGAGI. Trimming cost V 5 bases and J 4 bases; bases outside gene matches: 7. The DNA of the CDR3 is TGTGCCAGCAGTAGATGGACAGGGTTCGGAAACACCATATATTTT. This codes for CASSRWTGFGNTIYF.

The chain links TRBV27 to TRBJ2-7; 10 bases are shared with TRBD1. Germline-derived CDR1 and CDR2 are MNHEY and SMNVEV (reference sequence). V shed 6 bases, J shed 4 bases, and the junction held 9 bases outside the gene matches. The CDR3 runs 15 residues. The CDR3 reads CASSRRPGQGYEQYF. CDR3 coding DNA: TGTGCCAGCAGCCGGAGGCCGGGACAGGGGTACGAGCAGTACTTC.

The chain links TRBV19 to TRBJ2-5; D is undetermined. Germline loops: CDR1 LNHDA, CDR2 SQIVND (reference sequence). This CDR3 is built from 15 residues. V was trimmed by 3 bases and J by 3 bases, leaving 14 bases between them. The CDR3 reads CASSMVGDGKETQYF. CDR3 in DNA: TGTGCCAGTAGTATGGTAGGAGACGGTAAAGAGACCCAGTACTTC.